The 25 T cell receptor beta chains in this list originate from one sample, sequenced in a study of identical twins. In TCRdb, the 5' RACE reads were re-called with MiXCR into one record per CDR3 protein. The sample includes about 810,000 distinct CDR3 sequences, approximately 13% seen only once; the top ten take about 1.5%. This same sample was also part of a study on yellow fever vaccine responses in identical twins.

Input material: PBMCs. These receptors were taken from a woman in her late teens or twenties in good health.

This clonotype was detected ten times or more. The gene calls are TRBV12-3 or TRBV12-4 and TRBJ2-3; 13 bases match TRBD2. This CDR3 is 16 amino acids long. Germline trimming cut 5 bases from V and 2 bases from J; bases unmatched to any gene: 4. DNA for the CDR3: TGTGCCAGCAGTCCGGGACTAGCGGGATTCACAGATACGCAGTATTTT. Encoded protein: CASSPGLAGFTDTQYF.

The V and J genes are TRBV19 and TRBJ2-1; D not certain. Trimming removed 4 bases from V and 6 bases from J, with 7 bases in between. Germline CDR1 and CDR2: LNHDA and SQIVND (reference sequence). CDR3 length: 12 amino acids. The CDR3, as DNA: TGTGCCAGTAGTAGGGGATTCAATGAGCAGTTCTTC. Its translation is CASSRGFNEQFF.

The V gene is TRBV20-1, the J gene TRBJ1-2, with 8 bases lining up with TRBD1. Germline values: CDR1 DFQATT, CDR2 SNEGSKA (reference sequence). The CDR3 runs 14 residues. The trim removed 6 bases at V and 7 bases at J, leaving 13 bases unmatched. The CDR3 protein is CSADLTRGLAGYTF. CDR3 DNA: TGCAGTGCGGATTTAACCAGGGGGCTGGCTGGCTACACCTTC.

This clonotype occurred a few times. The rearrangement links TRBV4-1 to TRBJ2-1; D uncertain. Trimming cost V 4 bases and J 7 bases, with 14 bases left between them. The CDR3 covers 14 residues. CDR1 MGHRA and CDR2 YSYEKL come from the germline V gene. The CDR3 sequence: CASSRSHGPNEQFF. The CDR3 nucleotides read TGCGCCAGCAGCCGCAGCCACGGCCCGAATGAGCAGTTCTTC.

The sample holds a few counts of this clonotype. This rearrangement joins TRBV7-9 to TRBJ2-2, with D possibly TRBD1 on 6 matching bases. Trimming stripped 10 bases from V and 0 bases from J, with 15 bases between. The germline V gene encodes CDR1 SEHNR and CDR2 FQNEAQ (reference sequence). This CDR3 is 15 amino acids long. CDR3 loop: CATLLRGPNTGELFF. In nucleotides, the CDR3 is TGTGCCACCCTACTCAGGGGCCCGAACACCGGGGAGCTGTTTTTT.

This chain links TRBV28 with TRBJ2-1, with 7 bases lining up with TRBD2. Germline V gives CDR1 MDHEN, CDR2 SYDVKM. Losses at the gene ends were 6 bases for V and 0 bases for J; bases not matched to a gene: 8. The CDR3 is made up of 16 amino acids. The CDR3 is CASRSGLPSSYNEQFF. The CDR3 DNA sequence: TGTGCCAGCAGATCGGGACTACCCTCCTCCTACAATGAGCAGTTCTTC.

This clonotype has only a few counts. The chain joins TRBV7-8 to TRBJ1-5; the D gene is possibly TRBD1 (6 bases). Germline CDR1 and CDR2: SGHVS and FQNEAQ. There are 14 residues in the CDR3. Between the trimmed V and J ends, which lost 2 bases and 5 bases, there was a span of 10 bases. This CDR3 reads CASSLNRDYQPQHF. The CDR3 coding sequence is TGTGCCAGCAGCTTAAACAGGGACTATCAGCCCCAGCATTTT.

The chain uses TRBV28 and TRBJ2-3; D is unclear. Germline V gene data show CDR1 as MDHEN and CDR2 as SYDVKM. V shed 3 bases and J shed 2 bases, with 15 bases lying between them. The CDR3 has 16 residues. CDR3 amino acids: CASSLSWRLSTDTQYF. As DNA, the CDR3 is TGTGCCAGCAGTTTGTCATGGCGGCTCTCCACAGATACGCAGTATTTT.

This chain joins TRBV20-1 and TRBJ1-2; D unclear. Germline V CDR1 and CDR2: DFQATT, SNEGSKA (reference sequence). Trimming cost V 4 bases and J 6 bases, with 12 bases left between them. This CDR3 has 12 residues. The CDR3 region is CSANAVLDGYTF. The DNA for the CDR3 is TGCAGTGCTAATGCAGTCTTGGATGGCTACACCTTC.

The chain recombines TRBV21-1 with TRBJ2-2; TRBD1 is taken as the D call from the table, unchecked against the DNA. TRBV21-1 is annotated as a pseudogene. The CDR3 length is 19 residues. Here the CDR3 reads CASSKALGDARSNTGELFF. In DNA, the CDR3 is TGTGCCAGCAGCAAAGCATTGGGGGACGCACGCTCGAACACCGGGGAGCTGTTTTTT.

This clonotype turned up a few times. This chain joins TRBV7-9 and TRBJ1-2; a possible D gene is TRBD1 (5 bases). The ends were cut back, 3 bases at V and 8 bases at J, with 13 bases in the middle. Germline V gene lookup returns CDR1 SEHNR and CDR2 FQNEAQ (reference sequence). This CDR3 contains 13 residues. The CDR3 region has the DNA TGTGCCAGCAGCTTTGGGACGGCGGTGGGCTACACCTTC. As protein: CASSFGTAVGYTF.

This clonotype was seen a single time. The chain recombines TRBV20-1 with TRBJ1-1, with TRBD1 as a possible D gene (5 bases). CDR1 is DFQATT and CDR2 is SNEGSKA in the germline V gene (reference sequence). This CDR3 is built from 12 residues. V lost 8 bases and J 3 bases, leaving 13 bases between the germline ends. CDR3: CSPGGIDTEAFF. The CDR3 region has the DNA TGCAGTCCCGGGGGGATAGACACTGAAGCTTTCTTT.

This chain links TRBV5-1 with TRBJ1-6, with 8 bases aligning to TRBD1. CDR1 and CDR2 (germline): SGHRS, YFSETQ. CDR3 length equals 15 residues. V lost 3 bases and J lost 9; bases outside the gene matches: 8. CDR3 sequence (DNA): TGCGCCAGCAGCTGGGACACAGGGGGAGGTTCACCCCTCCACTTT. This translates into CASSWDTGGGSPLHF.

J is TRBJ2-2 and V is TRBV6-1, with D possibly being TRBD2 (5 bases). Looked up from germline, CDR1 is MNHNS and CDR2 is SASEGT. CDR3 size: 15 residues. The V gene lost 8 bases and the J gene lost 1 base, with 14 bases spanning the gap. Written as DNA, the CDR3 is TGTGCCAGCCAAGCCTTACGGGGGAACACCGGGGAGCTGTTTTTT. Residues: CASQALRGNTGELFF.

The rearrangement links TRBV20-1 to TRBJ2-7; 12 bases align to TRBD2. The CDR3 runs 14 residues. Germline CDR1 reads DFQATT; CDR2 reads SNEGSKA (reference sequence). Germline trimming cut 6 bases from V and 9 bases from J; bases unmatched to any gene: 12. The CDR3 nucleotides read TGCAGTGCCGCGGGCGGACTAGCGGGAACAGGGCAGTACTTC. This codes for CSAAGGLAGTGQYF.

This chain connects TRBV25-1 to TRBJ1-1; no firm D call. CDR3 length: 14 residues. The V and J ends lost 4 bases and 6 bases respectively, with 15 bases between them. Germline V gene lookup returns CDR1 MGHDK and CDR2 SYGVNS. This CDR3 is CASSGEGLYAEAFF. The DNA for the CDR3 is TGTGCCAGCAGTGGGGAAGGCCTATACGCTGAAGCTTTCTTT.

V usage is TRBV6-5 and J usage is TRBJ2-7; TRBD1 agrees at 7 bases. Per the germline V gene, CDR1 is MNHEY and CDR2 is SVGAGI. This CDR3 comprises 14 residues. V lost 4 bases, J lost 2 bases, and 5 bases stayed unmatched. The CDR3: CASSSGQDTYEQYV. The DNA of the CDR3 is TGTGCCAGCAGTTCCGGACAGGACACCTACGAGCAGTACGTC.

The sample holds many counts of this clonotype. The chain couples TRBV15 to TRBJ2-3; D is ambiguous. V gave up 3 bases and J gave up 2 bases, with 0 bases separating them. This CDR3 comprises 11 residues. Germline CDR1 is LNHNV and CDR2 is YYDKDF (reference sequence). CDR3 loop: CATSSTDTQYF. Written as DNA, the CDR3 is TGTGCCACCAGCAGCACAGATACGCAGTATTTT. Looking up the rest from reference TRBV15 and TRBJ2-3 gives the full variable domain: DAMVIQNPRYQVTQFGKPVTLSCSQTLNHNVMYWYQQKSSQAPKLLFHYYDKDFNNEADTPDNFQSRRPNTSFCFLDIRSPGLGDTAMYLCATSSTDTQYFGPGTRLTVL.

The gene calls are TRBV7-9 and TRBJ2-5, with D possibly matching TRBD1 (5 bases). Germline CDR1 reads SEHNR; CDR2 reads FQNEAQ (reference sequence). The CDR3 sequence is 15 residues long. Trimming removed 2 bases from V and 5 bases from J, with 15 bases in between. The CDR3 DNA sequence: TGTGCCAGCAGCTTATCTGGACAACGGACGGAGACCCAGTACTTC. Translating gives CASSLSGQRTETQYF.

V and J are TRBV27 and TRBJ1-5; tentative D call: TRBD1 (6 bases). Trimming cost V 2 bases and J 5 bases, with 10 bases left between them. The V gene's germline CDR1 is MNHEY and CDR2 SMNVEV (reference sequence). This CDR3 spans 14 amino acids. The CDR3 here is CASSLQEGDQPQHF. CDR3 nucleotide sequence: TGTGCCAGCAGTTTACAGGAGGGGGATCAGCCCCAGCATTTT.

This chain joins TRBV2 and TRBJ2-1, with TRBD1 identical over 8 bases. This CDR3 spans 14 amino acids. Germline lookup yields CDR1 SNHLY and CDR2 FYNNEI. Trimming cost V 7 bases and J 4 bases; bases outside gene matches: 6. The chain's CDR3 is CASKQGQGYNEQFF. In DNA, the CDR3 is TGTGCCAGCAAACAAGGACAGGGATACAATGAGCAGTTCTTC.

This clonotype showed up just a few times. V usage is TRBV10-3 and J usage is TRBJ2-2; no clear D. Per the germline V gene, CDR1 is ENHRY and CDR2 is SYGVKD. The V and J ends lost 0 bases and 6 bases respectively, with 8 bases between them. The CDR3 extends over 14 amino acids. The CDR3: CAISESYRSGELFF. CDR3 sequence (DNA): TGTGCCATCAGTGAGTCCTATCGGTCCGGGGAGCTGTTTTTT.

This clonotype turned up a few times. CDR3 DNA: TGCGCCTTACAGGGGGCTTTGCGCGAGCAGTACGTC. This sequence encodes CALQGALREQYV. This chain connects TRBV10-1 to TRBJ2-7, with TRBD1 matching 9 bases. The length of the CDR3 is 12 residues. The V gene end was trimmed by 11 bases and the J gene end by 6 bases; junction bases not matched to a gene: 8. The germline CDR1 and CDR2 sequences are WNHNN and SYGVQD (reference sequence).

In this sample, this clonotype turned up many times. The chain's CDR3 is CASSLGQGNSPLHF. CDR3 nucleotide sequence: TGCGCCAGCAGCTTGGGGCAGGGGAATTCACCCCTCCACTTT. The J gene is TRBJ1-6, the V gene TRBV5-1; D may be TRBD1 (6 bases). The CDR3 contains 14 residues. Trimming shortened V by 0 bases and J by 7 bases, and 8 bases separated the two germline ends. Germline CDR1 and CDR2: SGHRS and YFSETQ. Based on the CDR3 plus reference TRBV5-1 and TRBJ1-6, the full variable domain is KAGVTQTPRYLIKTRGQQVTLSCSPISGHRSVSWYQQTPGQGLQFLFEYFSETQRNKGNFPGRFSGRQFSNSRSEMNVSTLELGDSALYLCASSLGQGNSPLHFGNGTRLTVT.

This chain connects TRBV27 to TRBJ1-2; a possible D gene is TRBD1 (5 bases). V gave up 4 bases and J gave up 8 bases, with 14 bases separating them. In germline, CDR1 is MNHEY, CDR2 SMNVEV (reference sequence). The CDR3 extends over 13 amino acids. The CDR3 region is CASSWGRFRGYTF. The CDR3 DNA reads TGTGCCAGCAGTTGGGGGAGGTTCAGGGGCTACACCTTC.